This is a list of T cell receptor beta chains from one sample in a study of blood T cell repertoires in COVID-19. Profiled with immunoSEQ multiplex PCR; TCRdb holds only in-frame clones, not every one. Of 300,000 to 400,000 clones listed, 80% to 90% were seen once; the top ten hold just under 6.5%. Material for sequencing was peripheral blood. The receptors stem from a woman aged 45-60 years with COVID-19, enrolled during active disease. Both conserved end residues are part of each CDR3. The D gene is left open where the match is weak. A row's size may be missing; if present it is once, few, many or a size class.

d_call	j_call	clone_size	v_call	cdr3_nt	cdr3_aa
TRBD1	TRBJ1-4	NA	TRBV2	TGTGCCAGCAGAAGGGGGCAGGATGAAAAACTGTTTTTT	CASRRGQDEKLFF
NA	TRBJ2-1	NA	TRBV27	TGTGCCAGCAGTCCCGGCGGCAGGGCTCCGCAGTTCTTC	CASSPGGRAPQFF
TRBD2	TRBJ2-1	NA	TRBV5-4	TGTGCCACCCTTGAACGGTCTAGCGGGAGTAATGAGCAGTTCTTC	CATLERSSGSNEQFF
TRBD2	TRBJ2-7	NA	TRBV6-4	TGTGCCAGCTGGTCTAGCGGGAGTTTGACAGGAGAGCAGTACTTC	CASWSSGSLTGEQYF
NA	TRBJ1-2	NA	TRBV19	TGTGCCAGTACCTTGGGGGGGAGTCTCTACTATGGCTACACCTTC	CASTLGGSLYYGYTF
TRBD1	TRBJ2-2	NA	TRBV27	TGTGCCAGCAGTTTCCGGGACAGGGCGCCGAACACCGGGGAGCTGTTTTTT	CASSFRDRAPNTGELFF
TRBD1	TRBJ1-5	NA	TRBV7-8	TGTGCCAGCAGCTTAGAGGACAGGGGGTGGGGTAGGAATCAGCCCCAGCATTTT	CASSLEDRGWGRNQPQHF
NA	TRBJ1-1	NA	TRBV6-5	TGTGCCAGCAGTTACAATCTGGGCCTTGGTGAAGCTTTCTTT	CASSYNLGLGEAFF
NA	TRBJ2-5	NA	TRBV7-3	TGTGCCAGCAATGACGGGACACAAGAGACCCAGTACTTC	CASNDGTQETQYF
NA	TRBJ2-3	NA	TRBV5-1	TGCGCCAGCAGCTTGTCGACGTCCAGGGTTACGCAGTATTTT	CASSLSTSRVTQYF
TRBD1	TRBJ2-5	NA	TRBV9	TGTGCCAGCAGCGACAGGACAGGGGCAATAGAGACCCAGTACTTC	CASSDRTGAIETQYF
TRBD2	TRBJ2-1	NA	TRBV30	TGTGCCTGGAGTGTCAGGCAACCGCGGGAGAAGCAGTTCTTC	CAWSVRQPREKQFF
NA	TRBJ2-7	NA	TRBV12-3/TRBV12-4	TGTGCCAGCGGAGGGGCCTACGAGCAGTACTTC	CASGGAYEQYF
NA	TRBJ1-6	NA	TRBV6-6	TGTGCCAGCAGTGAGAAGAATTCACCCCTCCACTTT	CASSEKNSPLHF
NA	TRBJ2-6	once	TRBV14	TGTGCCAGCAGCCCCCAGGGCGCAGGGGCCAACGTCCTGACTTTC	CASSPQGAGANVLTF
TRBD1	TRBJ1-2	NA	TRBV18	TGTGCCAGCTCACAAGGACAGGGCTATGGCTACACCTTC	CASSQGQGYGYTF
TRBD1	TRBJ1-2	NA	TRBV5-5	TGTGCCAGCAGCTCCCAACAGGGGGTCTATGGCTACACCTTC	CASSSQQGVYGYTF
TRBD2	TRBJ2-1	NA	TRBV18	TGTGCCAGCTCAAGCCCCGGTGGAGGGCTAGCGGGGACGTACAATGAGCAGTTCTTC	CASSSPGGGLAGTYNEQFF
TRBD1	TRBJ2-7	NA	TRBV29-1	TGCAGCGTAATTCCAACAGGGGGATCCTACGAGCAGTACTTC	CSVIPTGGSYEQYF
NA	TRBJ1-4	NA	TRBV29-1	TGCAGCGTTGTGGGTATAGGGGGAAATGAAAAACTGTTTTTT	CSVVGIGGNEKLFF
NA	TRBJ2-7	NA	TRBV7-6	TGTGCCAGCAGCCCCTTGACAGGATTCTACGAGCAGTACTTC	CASSPLTGFYEQYF
TRBD1	TRBJ2-1	once	TRBV9	TGTGCCAGCAGCGTAGTACAGGGGTACAATGAGCAGTTCTTC	CASSVVQGYNEQFF
TRBD1	TRBJ2-1	once	TRBV27	TGTGCCAGCAGTTTTGAGACAGGGGCCTACAATGAGCAGTTCTTC	CASSFETGAYNEQFF
NA	TRBJ1-1	NA	TRBV2	TGTGCCAGCAGTTTGGGGGGAAGGAACACTGAAGCTTTCTTT	CASSLGGRNTEAFF
TRBD1	TRBJ2-6	NA	TRBV4-1	TGCGCCAGCAGCCAAACAGGACAGGGGACCTCTGGGGCCAACGTCCTGACTTTC	CASSQTGQGTSGANVLTF
TRBD2	TRBJ2-1	NA	TRBV7-2	TGTGCCAGCAGCTTAGGGAATCCTAGCGGGAGGTCCTACAATGAGCAGTTCTTC	CASSLGNPSGRSYNEQFF
NA	TRBJ1-2	NA	TRBV20-1	TGCAGTGCTAGATGGAGGGTTGGCTACACCTTC	CSARWRVGYTF
TRBD1	TRBJ2-4	NA	TRBV28	TGTGCCAGCAGTCCAAGACAGGGGGGGAAAAACATTCAGTACTTC	CASSPRQGGKNIQYF
TRBD2	TRBJ2-3	NA	TRBV24-1	TGTGCCACCAGTGAACGGATAGCGGGTAAGGTAGATACGCAGTATTTT	CATSERIAGKVDTQYF
TRBD1	TRBJ2-7	NA	TRBV11-3	TGTGCCAGCAGCGCCCGACAGGGGGCCCACGAGCAGTACTTC	CASSARQGAHEQYF
NA	TRBJ2-1	NA	TRBV28	TGTGCCAGCAGAGACCGCCGTGGGGCAGGGAGGGGGAATGAGCAGTTCTTC	CASRDRRGAGRGNEQFF
TRBD2	TRBJ2-1	NA	TRBV7-9	TGTGCCAGCAGCCTCACAGGGGTGCCAGCGGGAGGCCGAGGTGGTGAGCAGTTCTTC	CASSLTGVPAGGRGGEQFF
TRBD1	TRBJ2-7	few	TRBV4-1	TGCGCCAGCAGCCTTACGGACAGGAACGAGCAGTACTTC	CASSLTDRNEQYF
TRBD1	TRBJ1-2	NA	TRBV3-1/TRBV3-2	TGTGCCAGCAGCCAAGTCCCAACCGGGACAGCACCCAACTATGGCTACACCTTC	CASSQVPTGTAPNYGYTF
NA	TRBJ1-3	NA	TRBV5-6	TGTGCCAGCAGCTTGGTGGCAGCCGTCCTAGACACCATATATTTT	CASSLVAAVLDTIYF
TRBD1	TRBJ2-7	NA	TRBV14	TGTGCCAGCAGCCCTCGACAGGGAAGCTCCTACGAGCAGTACTTC	CASSPRQGSSYEQYF
TRBD1	TRBJ2-7	NA	TRBV6-2/TRBV6-3	TGTGCCAGCAGCCCCGGGGACAGACACTACGAGCAGTACTTC	CASSPGDRHYEQYF
NA	TRBJ1-2	NA	TRBV6-6	TGTGCCAGCAGTTACTCGAAGGGGGGGGAGTTCTATGGCTACACCTTC	CASSYSKGGEFYGYTF
NA	TRBJ2-3	NA	TRBV5-1	TGCGCCAGCAGCCCGGGGGATGTGGGAGCAGATACGCAGTATTTT	CASSPGDVGADTQYF
NA	TRBJ1-2	NA	TRBV7-9	TGTGCCAGCGTACCGGGGGGGGCGCCTCCAAACTATGGCTACACCTTC	CASVPGGAPPNYGYTF
TRBD2	TRBJ2-7	once	TRBV11-3	TGTGCCAGCAGTGTAATTGCGGGGGGCTTCGGCGAGCAGTACTTC	CASSVIAGGFGEQYF
TRBD1	TRBJ1-5	NA	TRBV6-5	TGTGCCAGCAGAGGACAGGGGGATCAGCCCCAGCATTTT	CASRGQGDQPQHF
NA	TRBJ2-1	NA	TRBV10-3	TGTGCCATCAATTCAGTGGAGAACAATGAGCAGTTCTTC	CAINSVENNEQFF
TRBD2	TRBJ2-1	NA	TRBV11-2	TGTGCCAGCAGCTTAGGCCTAGCGGGAGTCGAGCAGTTCTTC	CASSLGLAGVEQFF
TRBD1	TRBJ1-5	NA	TRBV3-1/TRBV3-2	TGTGCCAGCAGCCGGGACAGGGTCCTATGTCGTAGCAATCAGCCCCAGCATTTT	CASSRDRVLCRSNQPQHF
TRBD2	TRBJ2-7	NA	TRBV13	TGTGCCAGCAGCTACCGGAGGGGAGGGCCAAGGGAGCAGTACTTC	CASSYRRGGPREQYF
NA	TRBJ1-1	NA	TRBV14	TGTGCCAGCAGCCACCGGGGGGAGTACACTGAAGCTTTCTTT	CASSHRGEYTEAFF
TRBD1	TRBJ1-2	NA	TRBV27	TGTGCCAGCAGTTCTTTATCTAAGGGACAGGGGGGCTATGGCTACACCTTC	CASSSLSKGQGGYGYTF
NA	TRBJ1-5	NA	TRBV9	TGTGCCAGCAGCGTAGAATCAGGCACACGACCCCAGCATTTT	CASSVESGTRPQHF
NA	TRBJ1-3	NA	TRBV14	TGTGCCAGCAGCCAGATACATGACTTTGGAAACACCATATATTTT	CASSQIHDFGNTIYF
NA	TRBJ1-3	once	TRBV30	TGTGCCTGGAGTGTAGGCGGGATCTCTGGAAACACCATATATTTT	CAWSVGGISGNTIYF
TRBD2	TRBJ2-2	NA	TRBV27	TGTGCCAGTCAAATTTCTAGCGGGAGTGTCGGGGAGCTGTTTTTT	CASQISSGSVGELFF
NA	TRBJ2-1	NA	TRBV5-6	TGTGCCAGCAGCTTGTTTGGGAGAACCTACAATGAGCAGTTCTTC	CASSLFGRTYNEQFF
TRBD2	TRBJ2-3	once	TRBV4-3	TGCGCCAGCAGCCAGGGGGGAGGAGCGGGAGGGTCAGATACGCAGTATTTT	CASSQGGGAGGSDTQYF
TRBD1	TRBJ2-5	NA	TRBV11-2	TGTGCCAGCAGCATTACAGGGGGGCGCAGGGATGAGACCCAGTACTTC	CASSITGGRRDETQYF